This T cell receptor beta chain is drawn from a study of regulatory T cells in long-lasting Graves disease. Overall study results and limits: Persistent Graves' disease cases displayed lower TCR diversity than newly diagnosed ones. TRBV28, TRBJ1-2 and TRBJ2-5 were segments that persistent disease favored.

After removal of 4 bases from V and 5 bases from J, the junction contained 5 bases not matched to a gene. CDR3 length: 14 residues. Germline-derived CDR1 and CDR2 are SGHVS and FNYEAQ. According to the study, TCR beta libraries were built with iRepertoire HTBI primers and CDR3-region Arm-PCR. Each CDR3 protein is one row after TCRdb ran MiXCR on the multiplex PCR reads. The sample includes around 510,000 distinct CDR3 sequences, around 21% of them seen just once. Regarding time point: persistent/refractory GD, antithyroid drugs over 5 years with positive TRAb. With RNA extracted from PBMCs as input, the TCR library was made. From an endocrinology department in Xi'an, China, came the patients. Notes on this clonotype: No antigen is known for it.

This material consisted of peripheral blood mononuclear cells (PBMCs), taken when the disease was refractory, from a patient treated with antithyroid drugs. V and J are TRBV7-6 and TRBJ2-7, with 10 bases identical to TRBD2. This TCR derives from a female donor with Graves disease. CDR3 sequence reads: CASSSSGRVHEQYF. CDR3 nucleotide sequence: TGTGCCAGCAGCTCGAGCGGGAGGGTCCACGAGCAGTACTTC.